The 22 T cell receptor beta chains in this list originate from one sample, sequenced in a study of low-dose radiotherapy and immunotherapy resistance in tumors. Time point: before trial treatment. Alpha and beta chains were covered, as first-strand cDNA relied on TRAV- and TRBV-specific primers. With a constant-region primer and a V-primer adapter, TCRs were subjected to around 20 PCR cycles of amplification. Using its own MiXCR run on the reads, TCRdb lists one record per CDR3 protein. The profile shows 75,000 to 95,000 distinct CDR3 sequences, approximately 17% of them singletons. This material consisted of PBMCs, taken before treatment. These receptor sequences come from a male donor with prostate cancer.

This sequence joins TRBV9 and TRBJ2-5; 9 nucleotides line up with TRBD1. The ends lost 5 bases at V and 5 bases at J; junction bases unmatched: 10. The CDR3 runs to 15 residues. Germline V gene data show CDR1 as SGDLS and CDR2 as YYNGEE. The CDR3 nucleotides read TGTGCCAGCAGTCAAAACACAGGGGGCGTGGAGACCCAGTACTTC. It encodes CASSQNTGGVETQYF.

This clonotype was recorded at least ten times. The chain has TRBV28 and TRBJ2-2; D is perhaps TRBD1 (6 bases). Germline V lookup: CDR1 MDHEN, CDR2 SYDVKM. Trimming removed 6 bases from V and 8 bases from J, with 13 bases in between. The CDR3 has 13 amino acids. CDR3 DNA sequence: TGTGCCAGCAGCTTCATCGGGACAGGGGAGCTGTTTTTT. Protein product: CASSFIGTGELFF.

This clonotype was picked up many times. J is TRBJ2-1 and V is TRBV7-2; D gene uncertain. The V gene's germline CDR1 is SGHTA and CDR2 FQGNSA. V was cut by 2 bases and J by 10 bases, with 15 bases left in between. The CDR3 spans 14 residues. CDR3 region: CASSLFLDATEQFF. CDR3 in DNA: TGTGCCAGCAGCTTATTCTTGGATGCCACGGAGCAGTTCTTC.

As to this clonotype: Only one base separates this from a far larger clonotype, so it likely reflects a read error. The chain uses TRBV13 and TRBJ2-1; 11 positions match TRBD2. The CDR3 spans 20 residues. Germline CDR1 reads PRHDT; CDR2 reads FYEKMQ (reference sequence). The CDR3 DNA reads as TGTGCCTGCAGCCCCCCCCCACGGCTAGCGGGGGGTAGCTCCTACAATGAGCAGTTCTTC. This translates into CACSPPPRLAGGSSYNEQFF.

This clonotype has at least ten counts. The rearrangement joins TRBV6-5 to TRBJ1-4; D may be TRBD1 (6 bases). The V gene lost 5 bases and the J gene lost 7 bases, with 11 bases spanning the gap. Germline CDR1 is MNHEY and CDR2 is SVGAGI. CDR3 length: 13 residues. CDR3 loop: CASSRSRGEKLFF. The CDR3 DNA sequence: TGTGCCAGCAGTCGGTCCAGGGGTGAAAAACTGTTTTTT.

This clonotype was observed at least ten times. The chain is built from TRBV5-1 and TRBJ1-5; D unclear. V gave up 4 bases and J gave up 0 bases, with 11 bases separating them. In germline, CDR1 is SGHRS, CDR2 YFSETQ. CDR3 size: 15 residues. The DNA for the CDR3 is TGCGCCAGCAGCCCCGGGCTTTATAGCAATCAGCCCCAGCATTTT. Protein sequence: CASSPGLYSNQPQHF.

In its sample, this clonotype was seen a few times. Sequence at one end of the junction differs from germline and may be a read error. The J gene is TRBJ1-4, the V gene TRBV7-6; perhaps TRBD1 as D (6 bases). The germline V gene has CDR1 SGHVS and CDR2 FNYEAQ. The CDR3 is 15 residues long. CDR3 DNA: TGTGCTAGCAGCGCCTCGGACAGTAAGGCGGAAAAACTGTTTTTT. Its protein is CASSASDSKAEKLFF.

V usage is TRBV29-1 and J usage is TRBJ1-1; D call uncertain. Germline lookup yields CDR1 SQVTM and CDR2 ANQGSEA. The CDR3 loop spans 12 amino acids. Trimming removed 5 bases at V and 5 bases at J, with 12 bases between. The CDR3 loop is CSVSDGGTEAFF. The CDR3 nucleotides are TGCAGCGTTTCGGACGGAGGGACTGAAGCTTTCTTT.

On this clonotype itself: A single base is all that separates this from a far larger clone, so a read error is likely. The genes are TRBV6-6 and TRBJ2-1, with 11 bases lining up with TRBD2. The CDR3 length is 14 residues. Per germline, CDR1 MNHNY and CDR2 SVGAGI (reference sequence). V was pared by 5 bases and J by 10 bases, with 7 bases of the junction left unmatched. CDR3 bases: TGTGCCAGCAGTATAGCGGGGGGGCCTTGGGAGCAGTTCTTC. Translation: CASSIAGGPWEQFF.

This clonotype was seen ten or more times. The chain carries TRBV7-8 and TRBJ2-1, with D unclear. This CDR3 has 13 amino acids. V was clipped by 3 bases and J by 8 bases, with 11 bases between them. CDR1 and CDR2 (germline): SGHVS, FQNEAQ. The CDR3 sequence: CASSFGHPYEQFF. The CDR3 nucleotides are TGTGCCAGCAGCTTTGGTCACCCCTATGAGCAGTTCTTC.

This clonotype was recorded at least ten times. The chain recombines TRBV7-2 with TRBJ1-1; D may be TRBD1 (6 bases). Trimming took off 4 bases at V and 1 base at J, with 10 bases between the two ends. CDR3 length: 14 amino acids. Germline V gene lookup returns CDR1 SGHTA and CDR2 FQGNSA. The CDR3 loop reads CASSSMTGNTEAFF. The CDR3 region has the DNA TGTGCCAGCAGCTCAATGACAGGGAACACTGAAGCTTTCTTT.

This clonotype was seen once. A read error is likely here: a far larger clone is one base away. CDR3 bases: TGCGCCAGCAGCCTAACAGGGTATGAGCAGTACTTC. Translating it yields CASSLTGYEQYF. The rearrangement uses TRBV4-1 and TRBJ2-7; D perhaps matches TRBD1 (6 bases). This CDR3 region has 12 residues. V was clipped by 4 bases and J by 7 bases, with 11 bases between them. In germline, CDR1 is MGHRA, CDR2 YSYEKL.

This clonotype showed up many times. The CDR3 DNA reads as TGTGCCAGCAGTTCCATCCGACAGGGGCGGAACGAGCAGTACTTC. Translation gives CASSSIRQGRNEQYF. The chain links TRBV28 to TRBJ2-7; 8 bases match TRBD1. CDR1 and CDR2 (germline): MDHEN, SYDVKM. The CDR3 extends over 15 amino acids. Trimming removed 4 bases from V and 5 bases from J; junction bases left unmatched: 10.

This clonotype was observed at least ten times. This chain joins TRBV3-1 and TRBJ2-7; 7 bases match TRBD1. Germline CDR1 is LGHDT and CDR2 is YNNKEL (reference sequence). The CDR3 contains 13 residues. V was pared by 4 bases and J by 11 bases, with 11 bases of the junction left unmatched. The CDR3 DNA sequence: TGTGCCAGCAGCCGAAACAGACAGGGCTATGAGTACTTC. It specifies CASSRNRQGYEYF.

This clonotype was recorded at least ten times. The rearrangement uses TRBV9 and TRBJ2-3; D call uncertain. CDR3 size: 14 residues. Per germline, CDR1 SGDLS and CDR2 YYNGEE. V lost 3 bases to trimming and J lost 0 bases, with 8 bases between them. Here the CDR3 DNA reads TGTGCCAGCAGCGCCGTAACTAGCACAGATACGCAGTATTTT. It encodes CASSAVTSTDTQYF.

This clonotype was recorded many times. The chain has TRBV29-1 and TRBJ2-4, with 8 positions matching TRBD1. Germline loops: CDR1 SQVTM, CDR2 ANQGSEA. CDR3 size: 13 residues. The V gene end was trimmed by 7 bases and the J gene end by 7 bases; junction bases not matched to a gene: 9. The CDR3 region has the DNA TGCAGCGCAAACACGGGGGACAGGAACATTCAGTACTTC. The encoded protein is CSANTGDRNIQYF.

CDR3 coding DNA: TGCAGTGTGGGGGACTTAACGGACAGGAGCTCCTACAATGAGCAGTTCTTC. As protein: CSVGDLTDRSSYNEQFF. This chain joins TRBV29-1 and TRBJ2-1, with D tentatively TRBD1 (7 bases). The CDR3 is 17 residues long. Looked up from germline, CDR1 is SQVTM and CDR2 is ANQGSEA.

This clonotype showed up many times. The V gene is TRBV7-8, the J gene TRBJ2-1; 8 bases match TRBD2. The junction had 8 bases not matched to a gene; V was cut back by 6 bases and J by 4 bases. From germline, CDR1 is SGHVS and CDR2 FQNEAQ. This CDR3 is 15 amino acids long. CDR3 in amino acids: CASSPSGSGYNEQFF. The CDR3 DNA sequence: TGTGCCAGCAGTCCAAGCGGGAGCGGATACAATGAGCAGTTCTTC.

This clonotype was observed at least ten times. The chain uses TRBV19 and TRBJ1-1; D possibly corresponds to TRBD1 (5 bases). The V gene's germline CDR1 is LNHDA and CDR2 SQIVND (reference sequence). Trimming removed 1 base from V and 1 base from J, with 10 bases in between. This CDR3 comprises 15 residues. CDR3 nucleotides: TGTGCCAGTAGTATAGGGGGCCAGGGGAACACTGAAGCTTTCTTT. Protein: CASSIGGQGNTEAFF.

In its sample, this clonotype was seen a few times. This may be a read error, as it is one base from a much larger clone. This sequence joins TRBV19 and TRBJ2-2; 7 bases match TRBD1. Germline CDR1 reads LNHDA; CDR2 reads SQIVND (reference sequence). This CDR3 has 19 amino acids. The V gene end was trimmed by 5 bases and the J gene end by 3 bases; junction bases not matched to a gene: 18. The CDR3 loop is CASSPMGRGLSRDTGELFF. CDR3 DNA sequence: TGTGCCAGTAGTCCAATGGGCAGGGGGTTGAGCCGGGACACCGGGGAGCTGTTTTTT.

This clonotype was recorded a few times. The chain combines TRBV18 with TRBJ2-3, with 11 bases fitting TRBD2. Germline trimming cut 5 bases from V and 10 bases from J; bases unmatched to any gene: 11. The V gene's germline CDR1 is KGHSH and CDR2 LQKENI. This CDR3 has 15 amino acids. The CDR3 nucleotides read TGTGCCAGCTCAACCCTAGCGGGGGGCAGCATATCGCAGTATTTT. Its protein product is CASSTLAGGSISQYF.

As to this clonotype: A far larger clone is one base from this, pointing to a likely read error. The DNA for the CDR3 is TGTGCCAGCAGCTTATATTATCCAGCGGACAATGAGCAGTACTTC. It codes for CASSLYYPADNEQYF. The chain joins TRBV11-2 to TRBJ2-7; perhaps D is TRBD1 or TRBD2 (5 bases each). The CDR3 runs 15 residues. With 2 bases removed from V and 7 bases from J, the gap between germline ends came to 18 bases. The germline CDR1 and CDR2 sequences are SGHAT and FQNNGV.